This record covers a single T cell receptor beta chain. Trimming took off 4 bases at V and 4 bases at J, with 19 bases between the two ends. CDR3 size: 16 residues. Germline V lookup: CDR1 MNHEY, CDR2 SVGAGI. These data belong to a study of cytomegalovirus exposure and HLA in healthy donors. Vbeta (60) and Jbeta (13) primers were used in the PCR. The table came from immunoSEQ multiplex PCR; TCRdb's copy has only in-frame clones and leaves some out. The table lists around 180,000 clones, roughly 84% of them singletons, with 0.2% to 0.3% in the top ten. Sequenced: PBMCs. This receptor was identified in a boy aged 10-17 years in good health and CMV-seronegative. The chain uses TRBV6-5 and TRBJ2-5; D possibly corresponds to TRBD2 (6 bases). The DNA of the CDR3 is TGTGCCAGCAGTTCCATCTCTGGGACTGGGCGAGAGACCCAGTACTTC. This translates into CASSSISGTGRETQYF.